The 13 T cell receptor beta chains in this list originate from one sample, sequenced in a study of CD8+ T cells in alopecia areata. Indicated treatment: oral pan-JAK inhibitor, 5-10 mg twice daily. Sequencing relied on a cDNA template that was reverse transcribed from extracted RNA. The method was immunoSEQ multiplex PCR; TCRdb's version includes in-frame clones alone and lacks a portion of them. The sample includes over 80,000 clones, roughly 45% seen only once; the top ten take roughly 18%. The specimen was CD8+ T cells sorted from blood, collected at week 24, from a patient treated with tofacitinib. The receptors come from a human donor with alopecia areata.

This clone has only one observation. This sequence joins TRBV7-2 and TRBJ1-2; maybe TRBD1 (6 bases). This CDR3 region has 15 residues. V shed 1 base and J shed 1 base, with 10 bases lying between them. Germline V gives CDR1 SGHTA, CDR2 FQGNSA. CDR3 loop: CASSLEGGVNYGYTF. CDR3 DNA sequence: TGTGCCAGCAGCTTAGAAGGGGGGGTTAACTATGGCTACACCTTC.

This rearrangement joins TRBV2 to TRBJ2-7; 7 nucleotides match TRBD2. Germline V lookup: CDR1 SNHLY, CDR2 FYNNEI. The CDR3 consists of 13 residues. J gave up 0 bases and V 7 bases, and 3 bases lay outside the gene matches. The CDR3 region is CASNGGSSYEQYF. CDR3 nucleotide sequence: TGTGCCAGCAACGGCGGGAGCTCCTACGAGCAGTACTTC.

This clone was detected only once. This rearrangement joins TRBV7-6 to TRBJ2-1, with 7 bases lining up with TRBD1. Germline V gene data show CDR1 as SGHVS and CDR2 as FNYEAQ. V lost 3 bases and J lost 9; bases outside the gene matches: 8. This CDR3 has 14 residues. This CDR3 is CASSLAPQGSEQFF. The CDR3 DNA reads TGTGCCAGCAGCTTGGCTCCACAGGGGAGTGAGCAGTTCTTC.

The rearrangement links TRBV19 to TRBJ1-1, with D possibly being TRBD1 (5 bases). CDR3 length equals 17 residues. Trimming took 0 bases from V and 6 from J, leaving 20 bases between them. The germline V gene encodes CDR1 LNHDA and CDR2 SQIVND (reference sequence). The CDR3 protein is CASSIDSAGPMDSEAFF. The CDR3 bases are TGTGCCAGTAGTATAGATTCGGCAGGGCCCATGGACTCTGAAGCTTTCTTT.

The chain carries TRBV9 and TRBJ2-7; 8 bases agree with TRBD1. This CDR3 has 14 amino acids. J lost 5 bases, V lost 4 bases, and 8 bases had no gene match. Per germline, CDR1 SGDLS and CDR2 YYNGEE. Written as DNA, the CDR3 is TGTGCCAGCAGCCCACGGACAGGGTTAGACGAGCAGTACTTC. This gives the protein CASSPRTGLDEQYF.

This clone was counted between two and nine times. The chain recombines TRBV6-5 with TRBJ2-7, with 15 bases aligning to TRBD2. The CDR3 consists of 15 residues. J was trimmed by 3 bases and V by 9 bases; bases with no gene match: 6. The germline V gene encodes CDR1 MNHEY and CDR2 SVGAGI. DNA of the CDR3: TGTGCCAGTTCGATGGGACTAGCGGGAGGCTACGAGCAGTACTTC. Translated, it gives CASSMGLAGGYEQYF.

This chain links TRBV6-1 with TRBJ1-2; maybe TRBD1 (5 bases). Trimming cost V 5 bases and J 3 bases, with 13 bases left between them. The CDR3 covers 14 residues. Germline CDR1 reads MNHNS; CDR2 reads SASEGT. The CDR3 region is CASSIGATDYGYTF. In DNA form, the CDR3 reads TGTGCCAGCAGTATAGGGGCTACAGACTATGGCTACACCTTC.

The chain couples TRBV27 to TRBJ1-2; D gene uncertain. In germline, CDR1 is MNHEY, CDR2 SMNVEV (reference sequence). V lost 2 bases and J 2 bases, leaving 9 bases between the germline ends. This CDR3 is built from 14 residues. In DNA form, the CDR3 reads TGTGCCAGCAGTTTAGCGGGCCACAACTATGGCTACACCTTC. As protein: CASSLAGHNYGYTF.

Only a few counts were recorded for this clone. The chain couples TRBV7-9 to TRBJ2-2; 9 nucleotides agree with TRBD2. V shed 2 bases, J shed 3 bases, and the junction held 1 base outside the gene matches. This CDR3 spans 15 amino acids. The germline gives CDR1 SEHNR, CDR2 FQNEAQ (reference sequence). This CDR3 reads CASSLIAGDTGELFF. The CDR3 DNA reads as TGTGCCAGCAGCTTAATAGCGGGAGACACCGGGGAGCTGTTTTTT.

The chain couples TRBV4-1 to TRBJ1-5, with no clear D. The CDR3 length is 14 residues. Trimming shortened V by 0 bases and J by 4 bases, and 7 bases separated the two germline ends. The V gene's germline CDR1 is MGHRA and CDR2 YSYEKL. CDR3 coding DNA: TGCGCCAGCAGCCAAGAACAGATGAATCAGCCCCAGCATTTT. Protein product: CASSQEQMNQPQHF.

This chain links TRBV13 with TRBJ1-4; 9 nucleotides match TRBD1. Germline V lookup: CDR1 PRHDT, CDR2 FYEKMQ (reference sequence). The CDR3 has 14 residues. After removal of 1 base from V and 12 bases from J, the junction contained 6 bases not matched to a gene. CDR3 sequence: CASSLDRDREELFF. DNA for the CDR3: TGTGCCAGCAGCTTAGACCGGGACAGGGAGGAACTGTTTTTT.

The V call is TRBV6-5, the J call TRBJ2-5, with TRBD2 identical over 10 bases. V gave up 2 bases and J gave up 1 base; unmatched junction bases: 4. The CDR3 extends over 16 amino acids. From germline, CDR1 is MNHEY and CDR2 SVGAGI. CDR3: CASSYGVAGGQETQYF. The DNA for the CDR3 is TGTGCCAGCAGTTACGGGGTAGCGGGAGGCCAAGAGACCCAGTACTTC.

A single count supports this clone. The chain recombines TRBV27 with TRBJ2-1, with TRBD2 as a possible D gene (5 bases). CDR1 is MNHEY, CDR2 SMNVEV, per germline (reference sequence). Trimming removed 8 bases from V and 0 bases from J, with 23 bases in between. The CDR3 sequence is 18 residues long. CDR3 DNA sequence: TGTGCCAGCGACTCGTTAGCTGGAGCGGCCCCCTCCTACAATGAGCAGTTCTTC. Translating it yields CASDSLAGAAPSYNEQFF.